This TCR beta chain was recorded in a study of vaccination effects on CD4 cells after COVID-19. As for the study in general: It was a median of 72 days after the second dose that post-vaccine samples were obtained.

Of note for this clone: Antigen: not known.

V lost 0 bases, J lost 1 base, and 3 bases stayed unmatched. CDR1 and CDR2 from the germline V gene are MNHEY and SVGAGI. There are 15 residues in the CDR3. Libraries were prepared by immunoSEQ multiplex PCR; TCRdb keeps only in-frame clonotypes and omits some of them. The sample consists of more than 55,000 clones, just under 80% of them appearing once. Having been cultured for roughly 10 days, the cells underwent CD4+ T cell isolation. Either the mRNA-1273 or the BNT162b2 vaccine was given to participants as two doses. Nucleocapsid antibody tests were negative, and the vaccine recipients had no prior SARS-CoV-2 infection. IL-2 medium was substituted for half the medium on days 3 and 7.

The receptor was isolated from a human donor who received a COVID-19 vaccine. This chain joins TRBV6-5 and TRBJ2-7; 7 nucleotides match TRBD2. The sample in question was CD4+ T cells from PBMCs cultured without peptide, obtained after COVID-19 vaccination. The CDR3: CASSYSAGGSYEQYF. The CDR3 DNA is TGTGCCAGCAGTTACTCGGCCGGGGGGTCCTACGAGCAGTACTTC.